The T cell receptor (beta chain) described here comes from a study of glioma-infiltrating T cells. With regard to this clonotype: The antigen is undetermined.

Study observations and caveats: Tissue and blood shared very few CDR3 sequences. Tissue-blood divergence was below expectation in non-neoplastic patients, above in gliomas.

Germline values: CDR1 SGHDN, CDR2 FVKESK. J gave up 8 bases and V 3 bases, and 9 bases lay outside the gene matches. This CDR3 is built from 14 residues. The iRepertoire nested amplicon-rescue multiplex PCR amplified TCR alpha and beta CDR3s from RNA. One-step reverse transcription and amplification started from roughly 100-400 ng of tissue mRNA or PBMC total RNA. Each CDR3 protein is one row after TCRdb ran MiXCR on the multiplex PCR reads. The sample consists of roughly 100,000 distinct CDR3 sequences, under 30% of them appearing once. This clonotype was sampled from a human donor with low-grade glioma or glioblastoma, undergoing nonglioma brain surgery, or in good health (not recorded which). The rearrangement joins TRBV14 to TRBJ1-2; 7 nucleotides match TRBD1. The sample was glioma tissue, nonneoplastic brain tissue, or PBMCs (not recorded which). CDR3: CASSQGLTGEGYTF. The CDR3 bases are TGTGCCAGCAGCCAGGGACTCACAGGGGAAGGCTACACCTTC.